Listed below are T cell receptor beta chains from one sample, sequenced in a study of neoadjuvant anti-PD-1 for oral cavity cancer. Assay used: immunoSEQ multiplex PCR; TCRdb lists only in-frame clones, some missing. The sample yields about 15,000 clones, about 70% seen once. Sequencing used PBMCs, obtained before nivolumab (anti-PD-1) treatment. These receptor sequences come from a person aged 40 to 85 with oral cavity squamous cell carcinoma. CDR3s include the opening cysteine and the closing phenylalanine or tryptophan. The order of the fields is clone size, CDR3 length, J gene, V gene, CDR3 protein. The size field is filled for only some rows; it gives once, few, many or a size class.

NA | 13 | TRBJ2-7 | TRBV10-2 | CASSENDGYEQYF
once | 13 | TRBJ1-1 | TRBV7-6 | CASSRQEPTEAFF
few | 11 | TRBJ1-1 | TRBV18 | CASSRTDVAFF
NA | 17 | TRBJ2-5 | TRBV11-2 | CASSLDRTSGRTVAQYF
NA | 16 | TRBJ1-4 | TRBV7-9 | CASSLAPTGSNEKLFF
NA | 14 | TRBJ1-1 | TRBV6-1 | CASSEVWDSSEAFF
few | 12 | TRBJ2-2 | TRBV6-1 | CASSRTTGELFF
NA | 15 | TRBJ2-6 | TRBV2 | CASRRDGSGANVLTF
NA | 17 | TRBJ2-1 | TRBV7-9 | CASSSWEDLSFYNEQFF
few | 18 | TRBJ2-3 | TRBV14 | CASSPNVAWEASRYTQYF
NA | 15 | TRBJ2-1 | TRBV6-1 | CASSARGTGVNEQFF
few | 17 | TRBJ2-2 | TRBV4-1 | CASSQTTSGSWTGELFF
NA | 16 | TRBJ1-4 | TRBV27 | CASSLAGGRANEKLFF
NA | 17 | TRBJ2-2 | TRBV15 | CATSRDTQREVSGELFF
few | 12 | TRBJ1-1 | TRBV10-3 | CAITDSNTEAFF
NA | 16 | TRBJ2-7 | TRBV4-1 | CASSHPRRDTMPEQYF
NA | 13 | TRBJ1-5 | TRBV19 | CASSIVGTRAQHF
NA | 13 | TRBJ1-2 | TRBV9 | CASSGAGTLDYTF
NA | 15 | TRBJ1-5 | TRBV10-2 | CASSESPGSNQPQHF
NA | 15 | TRBJ2-7 | TRBV7-9 | CASSFGLAAGDEQYF
NA | 13 | TRBJ1-1 | TRBV19 | CPLVADRNTEAFF
NA | 14 | TRBJ2-7 | TRBV9 | CASSVGTAPGEQYF
NA | 14 | TRBJ2-7 | TRBV5-1 | CASSSLAGGYEQYF
few | 13 | TRBJ1-2 | TRBV2 | CASRTVLVYGYTF
NA | 14 | TRBJ2-1 | TRBV9 | CASSVEGQYNEQFF
few | 13 | TRBJ1-3 | TRBV6-1 | CASTQGSGNTIYF
NA | 15 | TRBJ2-1 | TRBV6-6 | CASSYGAGTYNEQFF